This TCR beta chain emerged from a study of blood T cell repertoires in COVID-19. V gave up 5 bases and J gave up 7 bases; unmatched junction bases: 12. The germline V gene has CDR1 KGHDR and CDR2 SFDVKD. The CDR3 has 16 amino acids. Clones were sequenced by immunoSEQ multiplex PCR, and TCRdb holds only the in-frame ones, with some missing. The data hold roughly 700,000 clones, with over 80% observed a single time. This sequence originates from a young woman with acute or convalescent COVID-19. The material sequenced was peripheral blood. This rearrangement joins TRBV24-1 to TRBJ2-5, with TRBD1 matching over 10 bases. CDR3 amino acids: CATSAVTGGDSVTQYF. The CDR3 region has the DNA TGTGCCACCAGTGCCGTGACAGGGGGCGATTCCGTGACCCAGTACTTC.